Below, 7 T cell receptor beta chains from the same sample are listed, as sequenced in a study of cytomegalovirus exposure and HLA in healthy donors. PCR employed 60 Vbeta and 13 Jbeta primers. TCRdb keeps only in-frame clones here, not all; method: immunoSEQ multiplex PCR. The table lists about 82,000 clones, roughly 9.1% of them singletons, with approximately 23% in the top ten. Sequencing was carried out using PBMCs. The receptors originated from a man in his 60s in good health and CMV-seropositive.

This chain joins TRBV19 and TRBJ1-5; D is undetermined. There are 15 residues in the CDR3. Trimming shortened V by 9 bases and J by 5 bases, and 20 bases separated the two germline ends. Germline V gene data show CDR1 as LNHDA and CDR2 as SQIVND (reference sequence). CDR3 amino acids: CASEFGGQAYQPQHF. The CDR3 DNA sequence: TGTGCCAGCGAGTTTGGAGGGCAGGCCTATCAGCCCCAGCATTTT.

The chain employs TRBV2 and TRBJ2-1; 7 bases fit TRBD2. The CDR3 runs 15 residues. The germline V gene encodes CDR1 SNHLY and CDR2 FYNNEI. Trimming took 6 bases from V and 0 from J; bases not matched to a gene: 5. As DNA, the CDR3 is TGTGCCAGCAGGCCTCCTAGCGGCTCCTACAATGAGCAGTTCTTC. Translated, it gives CASRPPSGSYNEQFF.

The chain uses TRBV29-1 and TRBJ1-1, with D possibly TRBD1 on 6 matching bases. V shed 4 bases and J shed 3 bases, with 9 bases lying between them. The CDR3 spans 12 residues. Looked up from germline, CDR1 is SQVTM and CDR2 is ANQGSEA. The CDR3 is CSVGTGYTEAFF. The CDR3 nucleotides are TGCAGCGTTGGAACAGGGTACACTGAAGCTTTCTTT.

This clone was recorded a few times. The V call is TRBV30, the J call TRBJ1-1, with TRBD1 matching 7 bases. V lost 3 bases to trimming and J lost 1 base; unmatched junction nucleotides: 5. The CDR3 extends over 14 amino acids. Looked up from germline, CDR1 is GTSNPN and CDR2 is SVGIG (reference sequence). CDR3 bases: TGTGCCTGGAGACAAGGGGGCAGGAACACTGAAGCTTTCTTT. It encodes CAWRQGGRNTEAFF. Looking up the rest from reference TRBV30 and TRBJ1-1 gives the full variable domain: SQTIHQWPATLVQPVGSPLSLECTVEGTSNPNLYWYRQAAGRGLQLLFYSVGIGQISSEVPQNLSASRPQDRQFILSSKKLLLSDSGFYLCAWRQGGRNTEAFFGQGTRLTVV.

This clone has just a few counts. The chain combines TRBV7-2 with TRBJ1-2; a possible D gene is TRBD1 (5 bases). In germline, CDR1 is SGHTA, CDR2 FQGNSA. Trimming stripped 4 bases from V and 3 bases from J, with 15 bases between. The CDR3 totals 15 residues. DNA of the CDR3: TGTGCCAGCAGCTGGGCCCCGGGACTTTACTATGGCTACACCTTC. Its translation: CASSWAPGLYYGYTF.

In the case of this clone: The final CDR3 position lacks the conserved phenylalanine or tryptophan, pointing to a likely read error. The chain couples TRBV6-4 to TRBJ1-2; tentative D call: TRBD1 (5 bases). The length of the CDR3 is 14 residues. The V end was cut by 3 bases, the J end by 0 bases, with 8 bases between. Germline V gives CDR1 MRHNA, CDR2 SNTAGT. The CDR3 reads CASSEQGTNYGYTV. In nucleotides, the CDR3 is TGTGCCAGCAGTGAGCAGGGCACTAACTATGGCTACACCGTC.

This clone has only a few counts. V gene TRBV28 combines with J gene TRBJ2-7; TRBD1 matches 11 bases. This CDR3 is built from 14 residues. The germline V gene has CDR1 MDHEN and CDR2 SYDVKM. With 7 bases clipped from V and 6 bases from J, the junction kept 8 bases outside the gene matches. The CDR3 DNA is TGTGCCAGCAATACTGCTGGGACAGGGGGCGAGCAGTACGTC. Translation gives CASNTAGTGGEQYV.